Each of the 13 T cell receptor beta chains below was sequenced from the same sample in a study of CD8 T cells in Susac syndrome. After extraction with the RNeasy kit, roughly 0.45 to 1 ug of the RNA was reverse transcribed using random hexamers. TCRdb reprocessed the immunoSEQ multiplex PCR reads with MiXCR, giving one entry per CDR3 protein. The sample consists of around 150,000 distinct CDR3 sequences, roughly 95% of them appearing once. Sequencing input: CD4+ T cells from PBMCs. The receptors stem from a human donor with multiple sclerosis.

This rearrangement joins TRBV30 to TRBJ2-7, with D possibly TRBD1 on 6 matching bases. Germline V lookup: CDR1 GTSNPN, CDR2 SVGIG (reference sequence). This CDR3 spans 14 amino acids. V was cut by 4 bases and J by 0 bases, with 13 bases left in between. The CDR3 protein is CAWIRQDSSYEQYF. The CDR3 DNA sequence: TGTGCCTGGATTCGACAGGATAGCTCCTACGAGCAGTACTTC.

This chain connects TRBV14 to TRBJ2-1; D is undetermined. V was shortened by 3 bases and J by 4 bases, with 1 base between the two germline ends. The V gene's germline CDR1 is SGHDN and CDR2 FVKESK. This CDR3 contains 11 residues. CDR3 sequence: CASSQYNEQFF. CDR3 DNA sequence: TGTGCCAGCAGCCAGTACAATGAGCAGTTCTTC.

V usage is TRBV6-6 and J usage is TRBJ1-3; 7 bases line up with TRBD1. The CDR3 totals 15 residues. CDR1 is MNHNY, CDR2 SVGAGI, per germline (reference sequence). V lost 2 bases to trimming and J lost 4 bases; unmatched junction nucleotides: 5. Written as DNA, the CDR3 is TGTGCCAGCAGTTACACTGGACAGGCCGGAAACACCATATATTTT. It encodes CASSYTGQAGNTIYF.

The rearrangement uses TRBV6-2 or TRBV6-3 and TRBJ2-1; D gene unclear. This CDR3 spans 12 amino acids. Germline CDR1 is MNHEY and CDR2 is SVGEGT. V was pared by 6 bases and J by 2 bases, with 5 bases between. CDR3 loop: CASRETYNEQFF. CDR3 nucleotides: TGTGCCAGCAGGGAAACCTACAATGAGCAGTTCTTC.

The rearrangement joins TRBV20-1 to TRBJ2-1, with TRBD1 as a possible D gene (6 bases). V was cut by 3 bases and J by 1 base, with 10 bases left in between. CDR1 and CDR2 from the germline V gene are DFQATT and SNEGSKA (reference sequence). The length of the CDR3 is 14 residues. DNA for the CDR3: TGCAGTGCTAGCCTTCAGGGGTCCTACAATGAGCAGTTCTTC. Protein: CSASLQGSYNEQFF.

This clonotype was detected once. This chain connects TRBV20-1 to TRBJ2-5, with 11 nucleotides matching TRBD2. CDR3 length: 14 residues. The trim removed 6 bases at V and 3 bases at J, leaving 6 bases unmatched. Germline lookup yields CDR1 DFQATT and CDR2 SNEGSKA (reference sequence). The DNA for the CDR3 is TGCAGTGCCAGTAAACTAGCGGGAGAAGAGACCCAGTACTTC. It codes for CSASKLAGEETQYF.

The genes are TRBV9 and TRBJ2-5; 7 bases line up with TRBD1. Germline values: CDR1 SGDLS, CDR2 YYNGEE. With V trimmed by 4 bases and J by 5 bases, 8 bases remained unmatched. CDR3 size: 14 residues. The chain's CDR3 is CASSTARGQETQYF. CDR3 nucleotides: TGTGCCAGCAGCACAGCTAGGGGGCAGGAGACCCAGTACTTC.

This chain connects TRBV4-2 to TRBJ2-5; D remains ambiguous. The CDR3 covers 19 residues. Germline CDR1 LGHNA, CDR2 YNFKEQ. The V end was cut by 1 base, the J end by 6 bases, with 27 bases between. The CDR3 region has the DNA TGTGCCAGCAGCCAAGGTCGACCAGGTGGGGTAGGGATAAGTCAGACCCAGTACTTC. Encoded protein: CASSQGRPGGVGISQTQYF.

The chain is built from TRBV5-1 and TRBJ2-5; possible D gene TRBD1, 5 bases. The CDR3 runs to 15 residues. With 6 bases removed from V and 5 bases from J, the gap between germline ends came to 20 bases. In germline, CDR1 is SGHRS, CDR2 YFSETQ. The CDR3 DNA follows: TGCGCCAGCACTATCCAGCTTCAGGGCCGGGAGACCCAGTACTTC. Encoded protein: CASTIQLQGRETQYF.

The J gene is TRBJ2-5, the V gene TRBV19; D is perhaps TRBD1 (6 bases). This CDR3 contains 14 residues. Per the germline V gene, CDR1 is LNHDA and CDR2 is SQIVND (reference sequence). V gave up 5 bases and J gave up 2 bases, with 12 bases separating them. CDR3 nucleotide sequence: TGTGCCAGTAGTCACACCGGGACACAAGAGACCCAGTACTTC. This translates into CASSHTGTQETQYF. The variable domain in full, completed from reference TRBV19 and TRBJ2-5, reads DGGITQSPKYLFRKEGQNVTLSCEQNLNHDAMYWYRQDPGQGLRLIYYSQIVNDFQKGDIAEGYSVSREKKESFPLTVTSAQKNPTAFYLCASSHTGTQETQYFGPGTRLLVL.

The chain has TRBV28 and TRBJ1-4; maybe TRBD1 (6 bases). Trimming stripped 8 bases from V and 5 bases from J, with 12 bases between. Germline CDR1 reads MDHEN; CDR2 reads SYDVKM. The CDR3 covers 13 residues. The CDR3 DNA reads as TGTGCCAGCCAGGGAGGGGGGAATGAAAAACTGTTTTTT. Translating gives CASQGGGNEKLFF.

V and J are TRBV6-6 and TRBJ2-7; TRBD2 matches at 8 bases. V lost 4 bases to trimming and J lost 3 bases; unmatched junction nucleotides: 5. Germline lookup yields CDR1 MNHNY and CDR2 SVGAGI (reference sequence). This CDR3 has 14 amino acids. The CDR3 loop reads CASSSLADVYEQYF. CDR3 in DNA: TGTGCCAGCAGTTCACTAGCGGACGTCTACGAGCAGTACTTC.

The rearrangement links TRBV18 to TRBJ2-1; 8 bases agree with TRBD2. Per germline, CDR1 KGHSH and CDR2 LQKENI. The length of the CDR3 is 14 residues. J was trimmed by 7 bases and V by 5 bases; bases with no gene match: 7. CDR3 protein: CASSNGRALNEQFF. DNA for the CDR3: TGTGCCAGCTCAAACGGGAGGGCCTTGAATGAGCAGTTCTTC. Supplemented by reference TRBV18 and TRBJ2-1, the full variable domain reads NAGVMQNPRHLVRRRGQEARLRCSPMKGHSHVYWYRQLPEEGLKFMVYLQKENIIDESGMPKERFSAEFPKEGPSILRIQQVVRGDSAAYFCASSNGRALNEQFFGPGTRLTVL.